The 9 T cell receptor beta chains below come from one sample, sequenced in a study of T cells after yellow fever vaccination. One entry per CDR3 protein results from TCRdb running MiXCR on the 5' RACE reads. The sample holds 310,000 or so distinct CDR3 sequences, roughly 6.8% seen once. Sequencing used PBMCs, obtained roughly 45 days after the first yellow fever vaccination. These receptors all come from a man younger than 35 who received the YFV17D yellow fever vaccine.

The gene calls are TRBV7-9 and TRBJ1-4; 7 nucleotides agree with TRBD1. The germline gives CDR1 SEHNR, CDR2 FQNEAQ (reference sequence). The CDR3 runs 16 residues. V trimming: 2 bases; J trimming: 7 bases; junction bases outside the gene matches: 10. CDR3 DNA: TGTGCCAGCAGCTTAACCCCGACCGGGACAGCTGAAAAACTGTTTTTT. This encodes CASSLTPTGTAEKLFF.

There are many counts of this clonotype. The chain carries TRBV7-6 and TRBJ2-7; 7 bases line up with TRBD2. The J segment lost 7 bases and the V segment lost 2 bases, leaving 2 bases of the junction unmatched. Germline CDR1 and CDR2: SGHVS and FNYEAQ. The CDR3 sequence is 12 residues long. The CDR3 sequence: CASSLREGEQYF. CDR3 sequence (DNA): TGTGCCAGCAGCTTAAGGGAGGGGGAGCAGTACTTC. Filled out from reference TRBV7-6 and TRBJ2-7, the complete variable domain reads GAGVSQSPRYKVTKRGQDVALRCDPISGHVSLYWYRQALGQGPEFLTYFNYEAQQDKSGLPNDRFSAERPEGSISTLTIQRTEQRDSAMYRCASSLREGEQYFGPGTRLTVT.

In its sample, this clonotype was seen a few times. The genes are TRBV2 and TRBJ2-2; D gene unclear. V lost 6 bases and J lost 9, with 14 bases in between. The germline CDR1 and CDR2 sequences are SNHLY and FYNNEI. The CDR3 is made up of 13 amino acids. In DNA, the CDR3 is TGTGCCAGCAGGCCAGTTTCTGGCCGGGAGCTGTTTTTT. Encoded protein: CASRPVSGRELFF.

This clonotype was observed a few times. CDR3 coding DNA: TGTGCCAGCAGCCCTGGCGGCGGAGGGACTAATGAAAAACTGTTTTTT. It specifies CASSPGGGGTNEKLFF. V usage is TRBV7-8 and J usage is TRBJ1-4; D is unclear. Germline assignment: CDR1 SGHVS and CDR2 FQNEAQ. The V end lost 5 bases, the J end lost 2 bases, and 15 bases lay between the germline ends. The CDR3 has 16 residues.

Note on this clonotype: A read error may be the cause here, since a much bigger clone is one base away. The CDR3 does not close with the conserved phenylalanine or tryptophan, likely indicating a read error. The genes are TRBV12-3 or TRBV12-4 and TRBJ1-1, with D perhaps TRBD1 (6 bases). The CDR3 extends over 14 amino acids. Trimming removed 2 bases at V and 5 bases at J, with 12 bases between. The CDR3 bases are TGTGCCAGCAGTTTATTACAGGGCTATACTGAAGCTTTCATT. Amino acids: CASSLLQGYTEAFI.

This clonotype was counted a few times. The CDR3 sequence: CASSDIYEQYV. The CDR3 DNA reads TGTGCCAGCAGTGATATCTACGAGCAGTACGTC. The chain has TRBV2 and TRBJ2-7, with unresolved D. The germline V and J ends were trimmed by 3 bases and 3 bases, with 3 bases remaining between them. Germline assignment: CDR1 SNHLY and CDR2 FYNNEI. The length of the CDR3 is 11 residues.

There are many counts of this clonotype. V usage is TRBV7-2 and J usage is TRBJ1-1; the match to TRBD1 covers 8 bases. V shed 6 bases and J 0 bases; nucleotides not matched to a gene: 12. The germline V gene encodes CDR1 SGHTA and CDR2 FQGNSA. The CDR3 runs to 17 residues. CDR3 protein: CASRGDRGNLLNTEAFF. The CDR3 DNA sequence: TGTGCCAGCAGGGGAGACAGGGGCAATTTACTGAACACTGAAGCTTTCTTT.

The sample holds many counts of this clonotype. The chain combines TRBV2 with TRBJ2-7; D may be TRBD2 (7 bases). The CDR3 covers 17 residues. The germline V gene encodes CDR1 SNHLY and CDR2 FYNNEI. V was pared by 0 bases and J by 2 bases, with 17 bases between. For the CDR3, the DNA is TGTGCCAGCAGTGAAGCGCCGGTAGGGGGGGCCCCCTACGAGCAGTACTTC. It translates to CASSEAPVGGAPYEQYF.

The chain has TRBV6-5 and TRBJ2-3, with 8 positions matching TRBD2. Unmatched junction bases numbered 14, after V lost 3 bases and J lost 3 bases. CDR3 length equals 18 residues. Germline CDR1 and CDR2: MNHEY and SVGAGI. This CDR3 is CASSYQPSAGGVTDTQYF. Written as DNA, the CDR3 is TGTGCCAGCAGTTATCAACCCTCCGCGGGGGGTGTTACAGATACGCAGTATTTT.